Listed here are 21 T cell receptor beta chains from one sample, sequenced in a study of cytomegalovirus exposure and HLA in healthy donors. PCR primers comprised 60 Vbeta and 13 Jbeta primers. The repertoire was sequenced with immunoSEQ multiplex PCR; TCRdb's copy has only in-frame clones and lacks some. Of 100,000 to 150,000 clones in the sample, around 81% were seen once. The sequenced sample consisted of PBMCs. Source of these receptors: a woman in her thirties or forties in good health and CMV-seronegative.

The chain links TRBV5-6 to TRBJ2-5; 9 bases are a match to TRBD2. The CDR3 is 19 amino acids. The germline V gene has CDR1 SGHDT and CDR2 YYEEEE. Trimming took 0 bases from V and 1 from J; bases not matched to a gene: 13. In DNA, the CDR3 is TGTGCCAGCAGCTTGGGCTGGCGGGGGGGCTCCTCTTCCCAAGAGACCCAGTACTTC. Residues: CASSLGWRGGSSSQETQYF.

The chain uses TRBV27 and TRBJ1-1, with 8 bases aligning to TRBD1. The germline CDR1 and CDR2 sequences are MNHEY and SMNVEV (reference sequence). Germline trimming cut 4 bases from V and 1 base from J; bases unmatched to any gene: 14. The CDR3 is made up of 18 amino acids. The CDR3 nucleotides read TGTGCCAGCAGTTCTACTGGGACAGGAAAATCGGGGAACACTGAAGCTTTCTTT. It is translated as CASSSTGTGKSGNTEAFF.

V and J are TRBV9 and TRBJ2-7; 8 nucleotides line up with TRBD2. Trimming removed 3 bases from V and 0 bases from J; junction bases left unmatched: 8. The V gene's germline CDR1 is SGDLS and CDR2 YYNGEE. This CDR3 contains 16 residues. The CDR3 DNA is TGTGCCAGCAGCGCGGGGGGGACTCCCAGCTCCTACGAGCAGTACTTC. It codes for CASSAGGTPSSYEQYF.

The CDR3 sequence: CASSPSVADTQYF. The CDR3 DNA reads as TGTGCCAGCTCACCCAGCGTTGCAGATACGCAGTATTTT. J is TRBJ2-3 and V is TRBV18; D remains ambiguous. With 3 bases removed from V and 4 bases from J, the gap between germline ends came to 8 bases. The CDR3 contains 13 residues. Germline V CDR1 and CDR2: KGHSH, LQKENI.

This chain connects TRBV7-9 to TRBJ2-2; perhaps TRBD2 as D (5 bases). V lost 0 bases and J lost 3, with 17 bases in between. The CDR3 totals 18 residues. Germline V gene data show CDR1 as SEHNR and CDR2 as FQNEAQ (reference sequence). The CDR3 here is CASSLAQLVVRDTGELFF. The CDR3 DNA is TGTGCCAGCAGCTTAGCGCAACTAGTAGTCCGAGACACCGGGGAGCTGTTTTTT.

This clone was counted a single time. The CDR3 region is CASSLPDRGYTF. In nucleotides, the CDR3 is TGCGCCAGCAGCTTACCGGACAGGGGCTACACCTTC. This chain uses TRBV5-1 with TRBJ1-2; 7 bases match TRBD1. The CDR3 length is 12 residues. Germline lookup yields CDR1 SGHRS and CDR2 YFSETQ. V lost 2 bases, J lost 8 bases, and 3 bases stayed unmatched.

This sequence joins TRBV7-3 and TRBJ2-2; the D gene is possibly TRBD2 (5 bases). The germline V gene has CDR1 SGHTA and CDR2 FQGTGA. The germline V and J ends were trimmed by 2 bases and 7 bases, with 8 bases remaining between them. The CDR3 length is 13 residues. CDR3 residues: CASSLSGSGELFF. The CDR3 DNA reads as TGTGCCAGCAGCTTATCGGGGAGCGGGGAGCTGTTTTTT.

The chain joins TRBV28 to TRBJ1-2; perhaps TRBD1 as D (5 bases). Per germline, CDR1 MDHEN and CDR2 SYDVKM. The CDR3 loop spans 12 amino acids. The ends were cut back, 9 bases at V and 8 bases at J, with 16 bases in the middle. Written as DNA, the CDR3 is TGTGCCAGTAGTGGGGGGTTCGAGGGCTACACCTTC. Its translation is CASSGGFEGYTF.

This clone was picked up one time. The rearrangement joins TRBV5-1 to TRBJ2-6, with 11 bases identical to TRBD1. The CDR3 contains 18 residues. CDR1 and CDR2 from the germline V gene are SGHRS and YFSETQ. V lost 4 bases and J lost 0; bases outside the gene matches: 6. CDR3 nucleotides: TGCGCCAGCAGCGCCGCCGGGACAGGGGGCTCTGGGGCCAACGTCCTGACTTTC. This encodes CASSAAGTGGSGANVLTF.

The V gene is TRBV7-2, the J gene TRBJ2-7, with TRBD1 matching 11 bases. The V and J ends lost 2 bases and 6 bases, in that order; junction bases with no gene match: 6. The CDR3 sequence is 15 residues long. The germline CDR1 and CDR2 sequences are SGHTA and FQGNSA. The CDR3 loop reads CASSLTGQGAFEQYF. The CDR3 bases are TGTGCCAGCAGCTTAACCGGACAGGGGGCGTTCGAGCAGTACTTC.

This chain connects TRBV9 to TRBJ2-7; D perhaps matches TRBD1 (6 bases). V lost 4 bases and J lost 1, with 9 bases in between. This CDR3 comprises 13 residues. Per germline, CDR1 SGDLS and CDR2 YYNGEE. This CDR3 is CASSYGQSYEQYF. CDR3 in DNA: TGTGCCAGCAGCTACGGACAGTCCTACGAGCAGTACTTC.

This clone was seen once. This chain joins TRBV21-1 and TRBJ2-3; the table assigns TRBD2, which was not confirmed against the DNA. TRBV21-1 is noted as a pseudogene. The CDR3 loop spans 15 amino acids. The CDR3 sequence is CASSKAEGFTDTQYF. As DNA, the CDR3 is TGTGCCAGCAGCAAAGCGGAGGGATTCACAGATACGCAGTATTTT.

This clone has only a few counts. The rearrangement links TRBV21-1 to TRBJ2-7; the table's D call TRBD1 went unverified against the DNA. TRBV21-1 represents a pseudogene. The CDR3 is 14 amino acids. The CDR3 DNA reads TGTGCCAGCACCTTGTACCGGGACAAGGGCGAGCAGTACTTC. Its translation: CASTLYRDKGEQYF.

The chain joins TRBV19 to TRBJ1-1; no firm D call. Germline V lookup: CDR1 LNHDA, CDR2 SQIVND (reference sequence). The CDR3 loop spans 11 amino acids. Trimming stripped 8 bases from V and 4 bases from J, with 8 bases between. The CDR3 region is CASRRVTEAFF. As DNA, the CDR3 is TGTGCCAGTCGGAGGGTCACTGAAGCTTTCTTT.

The V gene is TRBV30, the J gene TRBJ1-2; TRBD1 is a possible D gene (5 bases). Germline assignment: CDR1 GTSNPN and CDR2 SVGIG (reference sequence). V lost 6 bases, J lost 3 bases, and 17 bases lay in between. This CDR3 comprises 14 residues. Here the CDR3 DNA reads TGTGCCTGCCTTACCGGGGGATATGACTATGGCTACACCTTC. Residues: CACLTGGYDYGYTF.

The chain recombines TRBV10-3 with TRBJ2-5; D possibly corresponds to TRBD2 (6 bases). Germline CDR1 ENHRY, CDR2 SYGVKD. CDR3 length equals 12 residues. In DNA form, the CDR3 reads TGTGGGGTCGGGGGAAACCAAGAGACCCAGTACTTC. Its protein is CGVGGNQETQYF.

The table lists this clone with a few counts. This chain joins TRBV5-1 and TRBJ1-1; 7 bases agree with TRBD1. The CDR3 consists of 15 residues. With 4 bases clipped from V and 1 base from J, the junction kept 7 bases outside the gene matches. CDR1 and CDR2 (germline): SGHRS, YFSETQ. For the CDR3, the DNA is TGCGCCAGCAGCCCGGGACAGCAACAGAACACTGAAGCTTTCTTT. Its protein is CASSPGQQQNTEAFF.

The chain carries TRBV7-6 and TRBJ1-4; 7 nucleotides line up with TRBD1. V dropped 4 bases and J dropped 5; count of bases not matched to a gene: 4. Germline CDR1 and CDR2: SGHVS and FNYEAQ. The CDR3 contains 14 residues. This chain's CDR3 is CASSSTGSNEKLFF. CDR3 nucleotides: TGTGCCAGCAGCTCGACAGGGTCCAATGAAAAACTGTTTTTT.

This chain joins TRBV7-3 and TRBJ2-7; TRBD1 matches 7 bases. The CDR3 is made up of 12 amino acids. Trimming at V came to 4 bases and at J to 5 bases, leaving 2 bases not matched to a gene. Germline loops: CDR1 SGHTA, CDR2 FQGTGA. CDR3 coding DNA: TGTGCCAGCAGCTCCCAGGGGGACGAGCAGTACTTC. It specifies CASSSQGDEQYF. The variable domain in full, completed from reference TRBV7-3 and TRBJ2-7, reads GAGVSQTPSNKVTEKGKYVELRCDPISGHTALYWYRQSLGQGPEFLIYFQGTGAADDSGLPNDRFFAVRPEGSVSTLKIQRTERGDSAVYLCASSSQGDEQYFGPGTRLTVT.

The chain joins TRBV6-4 to TRBJ2-1; TRBD2 agrees at 13 bases. The germline CDR1 and CDR2 sequences are MRHNA and SNTAGT. The CDR3 runs 15 residues. Germline trimming cut 5 bases from V and 9 bases from J; bases unmatched to any gene: 7. CDR3: CASSFTSGGAGEQFF. In DNA form, the CDR3 reads TGTGCCAGCAGTTTTACTAGCGGGGGGGCTGGTGAGCAGTTCTTC.

The V gene is TRBV15, the J gene TRBJ2-1; 7 bases are a match to TRBD2. Germline V gene lookup returns CDR1 LNHNV and CDR2 YYDKDF (reference sequence). The trim removed 1 base at V and 0 bases at J, leaving 3 bases unmatched. This CDR3 region has 16 residues. The CDR3 coding sequence is TGTGCCACCAGCAGAGCTTCGGGGGGCTCCTACAATGAGCAGTTCTTC. Translated, it gives CATSRASGGSYNEQFF.